The source of this TCR beta chain is a study of shared clonotypes between healthy human individuals. Study summary: CD4 naive and CD4 memory each took three plates per donor, while CD8 naive took two and CD8 memory one. The study, taken as a whole, reports: Non-shared clonotypes had lower generation probabilities than those shared by all four donors.

On this clone itself: Its antigen is unidentified.

Naive CD8 cells lacked CD45RO, underwent positive selection for CCR7 and left out terminally differentiated effector memory CD45RA+ cells. Germline V gene lookup returns CDR1 MNHNS and CDR2 SASEGT. Deletions cut 7 bases from V and 3 bases from J, with 15 bases between. The CDR3 length is 14 residues. The data were produced by immunoSEQ multiplex PCR, yet TCRdb's version contains in-frame clones alone and is incomplete. Of approximately 2,200,000 clones in the sample, under 95% are singletons; the top ten hold more than 1.5%. The TCR originated in a man between 18 and 29 years old in good health. Some clones in this sample may be carry-over from other donors' samples. The gene calls are TRBV6-1 and TRBJ1-2; the D gene is possibly TRBD1 (6 bases). Sequencing was done on a sample of naive CD8+ T cells from PBMCs. The CDR3 DNA is TGTGCCAGCACAGAAAACACAGGGTACTATGGCTACACCTTC. Residues: CASTENTGYYGYTF.